These T cell receptor beta chains were read from a single sample in a study of T cells expressing NK-cell markers. No DNA is given; TCRdb re-called the 5' RACE reads and lists each CDR3 protein once. The repertoire table contains around 100,000 distinct CDR3 sequences. The sample was blood T cells: a sorted CD56 or NKG2C T cell subset, CD4+ or CD8+ T cells, or bulk PBMC T cells (not recorded which). These receptors came from a woman aged 18-70 years in good health. CDR3s include the opening cysteine and the closing phenylalanine or tryptophan.

CDR3aa: CASSRKRQGSANEQFF; v_gene: TRBV4-3; j_gene: TRBJ2-1
CDR3aa: CAWSPGNQPQHF; v_gene: TRBV30; j_gene: TRBJ1-5
CDR3aa: CASSVGGGPNTDTQYF; v_gene: TRBV9; j_gene: TRBJ2-3
CDR3aa: CASSYRREWNTGELFF; v_gene: TRBV6-5; j_gene: TRBJ2-2
CDR3aa: CSVEDLRGGGLDTQYF; v_gene: TRBV29-1; j_gene: TRBJ2-3
CDR3aa: CAGEKFSYGYTF; v_gene: TRBV30; j_gene: TRBJ1-2
CDR3aa: CASTSPRLADYNEQFF; v_gene: TRBV6-1; j_gene: TRBJ2-1
CDR3aa: CASSQRRDRIFNEQFF; v_gene: TRBV12-3/TRBV12-4; j_gene: TRBJ2-1
CDR3aa: CASSQDSYGGQFF; v_gene: TRBV14; j_gene: TRBJ2-1
CDR3aa: CSAAGGSGANVLTF; v_gene: TRBV20-1; j_gene: TRBJ2-6
CDR3aa: CASSIDSPTEAFF; v_gene: TRBV19; j_gene: TRBJ1-1
CDR3aa: CASSSRTSGDFLTDTQYF; v_gene: TRBV11-2; j_gene: TRBJ2-3
CDR3aa: CASSYLGQGVSGELFF; v_gene: TRBV6-5; j_gene: TRBJ2-2
CDR3aa: CASSTEGRPVFGEQFF; v_gene: TRBV9; j_gene: TRBJ2-1
CDR3aa: CASSQEGLAFYEQYF; v_gene: TRBV14; j_gene: TRBJ2-7
CDR3aa: CASSYRLAYTYEQYF; v_gene: TRBV27; j_gene: TRBJ2-7
CDR3aa: CASSVWGGTYEQYF; v_gene: TRBV7-6; j_gene: TRBJ2-7
CDR3aa: CASSLYSQPQHF; v_gene: TRBV7-9; j_gene: TRBJ1-5
CDR3aa: CSARRGDGANVLTF; v_gene: TRBV20-1; j_gene: TRBJ2-6
CDR3aa: CASATDLNTEAFF; v_gene: TRBV5-1; j_gene: TRBJ1-1
CDR3aa: CASSPLLERGYTF; v_gene: TRBV7-2; j_gene: TRBJ1-2
CDR3aa: CSARAAGVYEQYF; v_gene: TRBV20-1; j_gene: TRBJ2-7
CDR3aa: CASSISTVHEQFF; v_gene: TRBV19; j_gene: TRBJ2-1
CDR3aa: CASSPGTSYYEQYF; v_gene: TRBV27; j_gene: TRBJ2-7
CDR3aa: CSADPQGHTDTQYF; v_gene: TRBV29-1; j_gene: TRBJ2-3
CDR3aa: CSAKVASGTYNEQFF; v_gene: TRBV20-1; j_gene: TRBJ2-1
CDR3aa: CASSLRQRETQYF; v_gene: TRBV12-3/TRBV12-4; j_gene: TRBJ2-5
CDR3aa: CASTPKLAASYEQYF; v_gene: TRBV6-1; j_gene: TRBJ2-7
CDR3aa: CASSQGTGTTEAFF; v_gene: TRBV7-9; j_gene: TRBJ1-1
CDR3aa: CASSWGGETQYF; v_gene: TRBV7-6; j_gene: TRBJ2-5
CDR3aa: CASSFLRGELFF; v_gene: TRBV5-1; j_gene: TRBJ2-2
CDR3aa: CSASIPQGHQPQHF; v_gene: TRBV20-1; j_gene: TRBJ1-5
CDR3aa: CASLGTSGAPDTQYF; v_gene: TRBV2; j_gene: TRBJ2-3
CDR3aa: CASSSQRGSTDTQYF; v_gene: TRBV12-3/TRBV12-4; j_gene: TRBJ2-3
CDR3aa: CASSFSGDEQYF; v_gene: TRBV5-5; j_gene: TRBJ2-7
CDR3aa: CSATGRVQADEQFF; v_gene: TRBV20-1; j_gene: TRBJ2-1
CDR3aa: CATTGQLNEQFF; v_gene: TRBV15; j_gene: TRBJ2-1
CDR3aa: CASSFSGEAKNIQYF; v_gene: TRBV28; j_gene: TRBJ2-4
CDR3aa: CSAPIRGNEQFF; v_gene: TRBV20-1; j_gene: TRBJ2-1
CDR3aa: CAISESEGISGNTIYF; v_gene: TRBV10-3; j_gene: TRBJ1-3
CDR3aa: CASSLWSNQPQHF; v_gene: TRBV5-5; j_gene: TRBJ1-5
CDR3aa: CASSQGASGGADTQYF; v_gene: TRBV4-3; j_gene: TRBJ2-3
CDR3aa: CASSQDKFSRVIEAFF; v_gene: TRBV4-3; j_gene: TRBJ1-1
CDR3aa: CASSLGDYSYNSPLHF; v_gene: TRBV12-3/TRBV12-4; j_gene: TRBJ1-6
CDR3aa: CATSALGGSYNEQFF; v_gene: TRBV15; j_gene: TRBJ2-1
CDR3aa: CASSLRDGVSYEQYF; v_gene: TRBV7-2; j_gene: TRBJ2-7
CDR3aa: CASSFSGADTQYF; v_gene: TRBV12-3/TRBV12-4; j_gene: TRBJ2-3
CDR3aa: CASSRTGDNQPQHF; v_gene: TRBV23-1; j_gene: TRBJ1-5